The 32 T cell receptor beta chains below all came from one sample that was sequenced in a study of breast tumors, draining lymph nodes, adjacent tissues. TCRdb re-called the multiplex PCR reads through MiXCR, storing one row per CDR3 protein. The sample comprises about 130,000 distinct CDR3 sequences, roughly 21% of which are singletons, and roughly 3.6% rests with the top ten. Samples came from axillary lymph nodes draining the breast cancer. Sample: axillary lymph node tissue. These receptor sequences come from a female donor with breast cancer. Some clones in this sample may be carry-over from other donors' samples.

This clonotype was counted many times. The V and J genes are TRBV18 and TRBJ1-5, with D perhaps matching TRBD1 (6 bases). Trimming pared 4 bases from V and 4 bases from J, leaving 11 bases between. The CDR3 loop spans 14 amino acids. CDR1 and CDR2 (germline): KGHSH, LQKENI. DNA of the CDR3: TGTGCCAGCTCACGAGGGGGGGGAAATCAGCCCCAGCATTTT. Its protein product is CASSRGGGNQPQHF.

The chain combines TRBV19 with TRBJ1-5, with D perhaps matching TRBD1 (5 bases). Trimming left V 5 bases short and J 0 bases short, with 8 bases between. This CDR3 is 14 amino acids long. In germline, CDR1 is LNHDA, CDR2 SQIVND (reference sequence). This CDR3 is CASSRQPSNQPQHF. CDR3 coding DNA: TGTGCCAGTAGTCGACAGCCTAGCAATCAGCCCCAGCATTTT.

The table lists this clonotype with many counts. In DNA form, the CDR3 reads TGTGCCAGCAGTACTGATTTGACCGGGGAGCTGTTTTTT. Amino acids: CASSTDLTGELFF. V and J are TRBV12-3 or TRBV12-4 and TRBJ2-2; D gene ambiguous. Trimming took off 5 bases at V and 5 bases at J, with 9 bases between the two ends. The CDR3 loop spans 13 amino acids.

This clonotype was detected ten times or more. The chain uses TRBV7-2 and TRBJ2-3; D possibly corresponds to TRBD1 (6 bases). The CDR3 contains 15 residues. Per the germline V gene, CDR1 is SGHTA and CDR2 is FQGNSA. V was cut by 4 bases and J by 0 bases, with 11 bases left in between. CDR3 in amino acids: CASSSDSTSTDTQYF. The DNA of the CDR3 is TGTGCCAGCAGCTCGGACAGCACAAGCACAGATACGCAGTATTTT.

This clonotype was seen repeatedly, ten times or more. The CDR3: CASSLGWGGGEQFF. The CDR3 coding sequence is TGTGCCAGCAGCTTAGGTTGGGGGGGCGGGGAGCAGTTCTTC. This sequence joins TRBV7-2 and TRBJ2-1; possibly TRBD2 for D (7 bases). This CDR3 spans 14 amino acids. V dropped 1 base and J dropped 10 bases, with 14 bases sitting between them. Germline CDR1 SGHTA, CDR2 FQGNSA.

At least ten counts were recorded for this clonotype. The chain links TRBV28 to TRBJ1-2; TRBD1 matches 8 bases. The length of the CDR3 is 16 residues. Per the germline V gene, CDR1 is MDHEN and CDR2 is SYDVKM. With V trimmed by 7 bases and J by 5 bases, 15 bases remained unmatched. CDR3 amino acids: CASTLSPGTGGYGYTF. The DNA of the CDR3 is TGTGCCAGCACCCTAAGTCCCGGGACAGGAGGGTATGGCTACACCTTC.

This clonotype was observed a few times. The junction departs from the called germline gene at one end, perhaps through a read error. The chain employs TRBV7-7 and TRBJ2-1; 15 bases line up with TRBD2. This CDR3 is 16 amino acids long. Germline CDR1 reads SSHAT; CDR2 reads FNYEAQ (reference sequence). Here the CDR3 reads CASSDGLAGGYNEQFF. CDR3 nucleotides: TGTGCTAGCAGCGATGGACTAGCGGGGGGGTACAATGAGCAGTTCTTC.

This clonotype was counted at least ten times. The J gene is TRBJ2-1, the V gene TRBV7-9, with D possibly being TRBD2 (6 bases). V lost 5 bases and J lost 10, with 15 bases in between. The CDR3 consists of 13 residues. CDR1 is SEHNR and CDR2 is FQNEAQ in the germline V gene (reference sequence). CDR3: CASSPGLRGEQFF. CDR3 nucleotide sequence: TGTGCCAGCAGCCCGGGACTGCGAGGCGAGCAGTTCTTC.

The chain employs TRBV5-1 and TRBJ1-4; D is undetermined. The V gene lost 3 bases and the J gene lost 8 bases, with 23 bases spanning the gap. Germline V gene sequence: CDR1 SGHRS, CDR2 YFSETQ. The CDR3 runs 17 residues. CDR3 region: CASSSEGAGAGLEKLFF. CDR3 nucleotides: TGCGCCAGCAGCTCGGAGGGCGCAGGCGCAGGTTTGGAAAAACTGTTTTTT.

This clonotype was detected many times. V is TRBV20-1 and J is TRBJ2-3; D is unclear. The V gene lost 4 bases and the J gene lost 0 bases, with 8 bases spanning the gap. The V gene's germline CDR1 is DFQATT and CDR2 SNEGSKA (reference sequence). CDR3 length: 13 amino acids. The CDR3 nucleotides read TGCAGTGCTATTAGATTCAGCACAGATACGCAGTATTTT. It encodes CSAIRFSTDTQYF.

The gene calls are TRBV6-5 and TRBJ2-4, with D tentatively TRBD2 (5 bases). V was clipped by 0 bases and J by 3 bases, with 12 bases between them. This CDR3 region has 16 residues. CDR1 is MNHEY, CDR2 SVGAGI, per germline. CDR3: CASSYSERLVKNIQYF. The CDR3 nucleotides read TGTGCCAGCAGTTACTCGGAGCGGTTGGTCAAAAACATTCAGTACTTC.

On this clonotype itself: The conserved phenylalanine or tryptophan normally closing the CDR3 is absent here, so this likely arose from a read error. This rearrangement joins TRBV14 to TRBJ2-7; either TRBD1 or TRBD2 may fit D (5 bases each). Trimming shortened V by 0 bases and J by 1 base, and 13 bases separated the two germline ends. The CDR3 loop spans 16 amino acids. Germline loops: CDR1 SGHDN, CDR2 FVKESK. CDR3 region: CASSQEPGTGSYEQYS. As DNA, the CDR3 is TGTGCCAGCAGCCAAGAACCGGGAACAGGATCCTACGAGCAGTACTCC.

In this sample, this clonotype turned up many times. This chain links TRBV19 with TRBJ2-7, with 9 bases matching TRBD2. The V gene end was trimmed by 6 bases and the J gene end by 2 bases; junction bases not matched to a gene: 8. This CDR3 has 15 residues. The germline V gene has CDR1 LNHDA and CDR2 SQIVND (reference sequence). CDR3: CASSDRASGTYEQYF. CDR3 DNA sequence: TGTGCCAGTAGCGATAGGGCTAGCGGGACCTACGAGCAGTACTTC.

This clonotype was detected a few times. The chain joins TRBV6-5 to TRBJ2-6, with 11 bases that match TRBD1. This CDR3 is 18 amino acids long. V lost 7 bases, J lost 2 bases, and 10 bases stayed unmatched. Germline CDR1 reads MNHEY; CDR2 reads SVGAGI. CDR3 nucleotide sequence: TGTGCCAGCACCGGACAGGGGGCGAAGATTACTGGGGCCAACGTCCTGACTTTC. Protein: CASTGQGAKITGANVLTF.

The chain joins TRBV3-1 to TRBJ1-2; 11 nucleotides agree with TRBD1. This CDR3 region has 13 residues. The V segment lost 3 bases and the J segment 10 bases; nucleotides outside the gene matches: 4. CDR1 and CDR2 from the germline V gene are LGHDT and YNNKEL (reference sequence). Here the CDR3 reads CASSHGTGGDYTF. The DNA for the CDR3 is TGTGCCAGCAGCCACGGGACAGGGGGAGACTACACCTTC.

Ten or more counts support this clonotype. The chain employs TRBV30 and TRBJ1-2; D is uncertain. The CDR3 runs 12 residues. From germline, CDR1 is GTSNPN and CDR2 SVGIG (reference sequence). V lost 3 bases to trimming and J lost 4 bases, with 9 bases between them. The CDR3 DNA reads TGTGCCTGGAGCCGGGCCCTCTATGGCTACACCTTC. Its translation: CAWSRALYGYTF.

This clonotype was seen at least ten times. The chain joins TRBV6-6 to TRBJ2-7; D is unclear. The V and J ends lost 7 bases and 5 bases respectively, with 24 bases between them. There are 16 residues in the CDR3. Germline values: CDR1 MNHNY, CDR2 SVGAGI (reference sequence). In DNA form, the CDR3 reads TGTGCCAGCACCCTGGGCCTCCGCTCCAATTTGGACGAGCAGTACTTC. Translating gives CASTLGLRSNLDEQYF.

As for this clonotype: A much larger clone lies a single base off, so this may be a read error. This chain's CDR3 is CAGSARQGSSDTQYF. CDR3 DNA sequence: TGTGCCGGCAGCGCTAGACAGGGGAGTTCCGATACGCAGTATTTT. The chain uses TRBV11-3 and TRBJ2-3, with 8 positions matching TRBD1. This CDR3 has 15 amino acids. Germline lookup yields CDR1 SGHNT and CDR2 YENEEA.

At least ten counts were recorded for this clonotype. The J gene is TRBJ2-1, the V gene TRBV20-1, with D perhaps matching TRBD2 (6 bases). There are 20 residues in the CDR3. Germline loops: CDR1 DFQATT, CDR2 SNEGSKA (reference sequence). V lost 6 bases and J 0 bases, leaving 30 bases between the germline ends. The CDR3 is CSALSAGRGGERSSYNEQFF. DNA for the CDR3: TGCAGTGCCTTGTCCGCGGGCCGGGGAGGTGAAAGAAGCTCCTACAATGAGCAGTTCTTC.

This clonotype was counted at least ten times. Written as DNA, the CDR3 is TGTGCCAGCAGCTTACGCCCCGCCCCAGGCACAGATACGCAGTATTTT. Its protein product is CASSLRPAPGTDTQYF. The V call is TRBV7-2, the J call TRBJ2-3; D remains ambiguous. The germline gives CDR1 SGHTA, CDR2 FQGNSA. CDR3 length equals 16 residues. Between the trimmed V and J ends, which lost 2 bases and 1 base, there was a span of 13 bases.

This clonotype was seen more than once but under ten times. The V and J genes are TRBV27 and TRBJ2-1, with 9 bases aligning to TRBD1. J lost 4 bases, V lost 6 bases, and 10 bases had no gene match. Germline CDR1 is MNHEY and CDR2 is SMNVEV (reference sequence). The CDR3 consists of 16 residues. The CDR3 spells CASSRDRDGVYNEQFF. In DNA, the CDR3 is TGTGCCAGCAGCCGGGACAGGGATGGGGTTTACAATGAGCAGTTCTTC.

As regards this clonotype: Just one base apart from a much larger clone, this may be a read error. V gene TRBV20-1 combines with J gene TRBJ1-5, with TRBD1 identical over 7 bases. This CDR3 is 13 amino acids long. CDR1 DFQATT and CDR2 SNEGSKA come from the germline V gene (reference sequence). CDR3 sequence reads: CGASRQGGQPQHF. CDR3 DNA sequence: TGCGGTGCTTCTCGACAGGGTGGTCAGCCCCAGCATTTT.

This clonotype was seen many times. The CDR3 DNA sequence: TGTGCCAGCAGCTCATCACTTAGTTCGGGAAACACCGGGGAGCTGTTTTTT. It codes for CASSSSLSSGNTGELFF. This chain joins TRBV7-3 and TRBJ2-2; TRBD2 is a possible D gene (5 bases). Germline-derived CDR1 and CDR2 are SGHTA and FQGTGA. This CDR3 is built from 17 residues. Trimming pared 4 bases from V and 2 bases from J, leaving 17 bases between.

In its sample, this clonotype was seen many times. CDR3 protein: CASSSANTGELFF. Here the CDR3 DNA reads TGCGCCAGCAGCTCGGCGAACACCGGGGAGCTGTTTTTT. The rearrangement uses TRBV5-1 and TRBJ2-2; D not resolved. The ends were cut back, 3 bases at V and 0 bases at J, with 3 bases in the middle. This CDR3 is built from 13 residues. Germline CDR1 is SGHRS and CDR2 is YFSETQ.

Only a few counts were recorded for this clonotype. This chain joins TRBV7-2 and TRBJ2-4, with no clear D. V shed 5 bases and J shed 9 bases, with 11 bases lying between them. The CDR3 has 12 amino acids. Germline CDR1 SGHTA, CDR2 FQGNSA. CDR3 nucleotides: TGTGCCAGCAGCCCTAAAGGTTCCATTCAGTACTTC. Encoded protein: CASSPKGSIQYF.

Ten or more counts support this clonotype. The chain has TRBV7-9 and TRBJ2-7; D may correspond to TRBD1 or TRBD2 (6 bases each). The ends were cut back, 5 bases at V and 4 bases at J, with 21 bases in the middle. This CDR3 is built from 16 residues. Per germline, CDR1 SEHNR and CDR2 FQNEAQ (reference sequence). In DNA, the CDR3 is TGTGCCAGCAGCCCTAGAGTAGGGCTAGGGGGGTACGAGCAGTACTTC. This sequence encodes CASSPRVGLGGYEQYF.

Turning to this clonotype: This may come from a read error, since a much larger clone is one base off. This sequence joins TRBV10-2 and TRBJ2-2, with TRBD2 matching over 12 bases. The CDR3 covers 16 residues. The V gene's germline CDR1 is WSHSY and CDR2 SAAADI. This chain's CDR3 is CVIRLAGVASSGELFF. The CDR3 region has the DNA TGCGTCATAAGACTAGCGGGGGTCGCAAGTTCCGGGGAGCTGTTTTTT.

Note on this clonotype: Just one base apart from a much larger clone, this may be a read error. The conserved closing phenylalanine or tryptophan is absent in this CDR3, likely reflecting a read error. The chain uses TRBV6-1 and TRBJ2-5, with TRBD2 identical over 11 bases. V lost 4 bases, J lost 7 bases, and 8 bases stayed unmatched. Germline V lookup: CDR1 MNHNS, CDR2 SASEGT. The CDR3 totals 15 residues. The CDR3 protein is CASSGELAGGGTQYY. The CDR3, as DNA: TGTGCCAGCAGTGGGGAATTAGCGGGAGGGGGGACCCAGTACTAC.

On this clonotype: A read error may be the cause here, since a much bigger clone is one base away. The CDR3 DNA is TGTGCCAGCAGCTTAATGACAGGGTCCTACGAGCAGTGCTTC. It encodes CASSLMTGSYEQCF. The chain couples TRBV11-2 to TRBJ2-7; 7 bases map to TRBD1. CDR3 length equals 14 residues. Per the germline V gene, CDR1 is SGHAT and CDR2 is FQNNGV.

This clonotype was seen at least ten times. This rearrangement joins TRBV24-1 to TRBJ2-1, with TRBD2 matching 11 bases. Germline V lookup: CDR1 KGHDR, CDR2 SFDVKD. This CDR3 region has 18 residues. Trimming removed 2 bases from V and 4 bases from J; junction bases left unmatched: 9. The CDR3, as DNA: TGTGCCACCAGTGATTCTTCAAATCTAGCGGGGGGTTACAATGAGCAGTTCTTC. This translates into CATSDSSNLAGGYNEQFF.

This clonotype appeared a few times. The V gene is TRBV6-1, the J gene TRBJ2-4; a possible D gene is TRBD2 (6 bases). The CDR3 runs 15 residues. With 7 bases removed from V and 8 bases from J, the gap between germline ends came to 21 bases. The germline V gene has CDR1 MNHNS and CDR2 SASEGT. The CDR3 DNA reads TGTGCCAGCAAACCCGGAGGGGCACCCTTGTACATTCAGTACTTC. Its translation: CASKPGGAPLYIQYF.

This clonotype turned up a few times. The rearrangement links TRBV5-4 to TRBJ2-1; the match to TRBD2 covers 10 bases. The germline gives CDR1 SGHNT, CDR2 YYREEE (reference sequence). This CDR3 is 16 amino acids long. The ends lost 4 bases at V and 6 bases at J; junction bases unmatched: 10. CDR3 bases: TGTGCCAGCAGCCTAGGTACAGCGGGAGGGATCAATGAGCAGTTCTTC. It specifies CASSLGTAGGINEQFF. The complete variable domain, with remaining parts taken from reference TRBV5-4 and TRBJ2-1, reads ETGVTQSPTHLIKTRGQQVTLRCSSQSGHNTVSWYQQALGQGPQFIFQYYREEENGRGNFPPRFSGLQFPNYSSELNVNALELDDSALYLCASSLGTAGGINEQFFGPGTRLTVL.